A selection of T cell receptor beta chains follows, all from one sample in a study of CD8 T cells in ankylosing spondylitis. Via MiXCR, TCRdb re-called the 5' RACE reads, giving one row per CDR3 protein. The data show 100,000 to 150,000 distinct CDR3 sequences, 17% seen once. Input material: blood, either unsorted or a sorted T cell fraction (not recorded which). The origin of the receptors is a male donor with ankylosing spondylitis. Both conserved end residues are part of each CDR3. Fields, in order: J gene, V gene, D gene, clone size, CDR3 DNA, CDR3 protein. D genes are given only for firm matches. The size of a clone is reported for some rows only, either as once, few or many, or as a class for expanded clones.

TRBJ2-1 TRBV21-1 - many TGTGCCGGTTCTAGCGGGTCTAATGAGCAGTTCTTC CAGSSGSNEQFF
TRBJ1-2 TRBV6-5 - few TGTGCCAGCAGTTACTCACTGGGTCGCGGCTACACCTTC CASSYSLGRGYTF
TRBJ1-4 TRBV12-3/TRBV12-4 - - TGTGACAGCAGTCCCCCCGTTAATGAAAAACTGTTTTTT CDSSPPVNEKLFF
TRBJ2-1 TRBV20-1 TRBD2 - TGCAGTGCTATCAACCTTGGGGGACTAGCGGGAAACAATGAGCAGTTCTTC CSAINLGGLAGNNEQFF
TRBJ2-3 TRBV27 TRBD2 - TGTGCCAGCAGTTTAGAGGGACTAGCTTCTAATACGCAGTATTTT CASSLEGLASNTQYF
TRBJ2-7 TRBV5-1 - - TGCGCCAGCAGCTTCCGGGCCCCTCGGGACGAGCAGTACTTC CASSFRAPRDEQYF
TRBJ2-5 TRBV12-3/TRBV12-4 - - TGTGCCAGCAGTTTAGCTGGGCCGTGGGAGACCCAGTACTTC CASSLAGPWETQYF
TRBJ1-2 TRBV7-2 - few TGTGCCAGCAGCATCCGGAGTACTAACTATGGCTACACCTTC CASSIRSTNYGYTF
TRBJ2-3 TRBV12-5 TRBD2 few TGTGCTAGTGGTTTGGCCGGGACTACCACAGATACGCAGTATTTT CASGLAGTTTDTQYF
TRBJ2-5 TRBV20-1 TRBD1 - TGCAGTGCTAGAGATGGAGACAGGGGCGAAGAGACCCAGTACTTC CSARDGDRGEETQYF
TRBJ2-3 TRBV2 - few TGTGCCAGCGGCCAGGGGAGGCAGGGGGTCGATACGCAGTATTTT CASGQGRQGVDTQYF
TRBJ2-7 TRBV28 - few TGTGCCAGCAGTTCGTATGCCAGGGTCTCCTACGAGCAGTACTTC CASSSYARVSYEQYF
TRBJ2-7 TRBV7-8 TRBD2 - TGTGCCAGCAGCTTAACCGGGACTAGCGGGAGACAGCAGTACTTC CASSLTGTSGRQQYF
TRBJ2-7 TRBV20-1 TRBD2 - TGCAGTGCTATAATCCCCGAGACTAGCGTCTACGAGCAGTACTTC CSAIIPETSVYEQYF
TRBJ2-4 TRBV12-3/TRBV12-4 TRBD1 many TGTGCCAGCAGTGCGACAGGGTGGCGAGACATTCAGTACTTC CASSATGWRDIQYF
TRBJ2-4 TRBV5-1 TRBD2 - TGCGCCAGCAGCTTGGCCGGGCTAGCGGGAACCGGGAACATTCAGTACTTC CASSLAGLAGTGNIQYF
TRBJ1-5 TRBV27 TRBD1 - TGTGCCAGCAGACCTATCCGGGACAGGCTTAATCAGCCCCAGCATTTT CASRPIRDRLNQPQHF
TRBJ1-1 TRBV2 - - TGTGCCAGCAGTCCGCGGACGGGCGTGGCTGAAGCTTTCTTT CASSPRTGVAEAFF
TRBJ2-1 TRBV20-1 - - TGCAGTGCAACCTTTAGCGTGACTCGCTACAATGAGCAGTTCTTC CSATFSVTRYNEQFF
TRBJ2-3 TRBV20-1 TRBD1 - TGCAGTGCTCTGGACAGGGGGCCAGATACGCAGTATTTT CSALDRGPDTQYF
TRBJ2-1 TRBV29-1 - many TGCAGCGGCTCCAGAGGGACCTCCTACAATGAGCAGTTCTTC CSGSRGTSYNEQFF
TRBJ2-7 TRBV30 - - TGTGCCGGGGAATTAACCTTGGGCGAGCAGTACTTC CAGELTLGEQYF
TRBJ2-3 TRBV27 TRBD2 once TGTGCCAGCAGTTTATTTAGCGGGAGGTCGGATACGCAGTATTTT CASSLFSGRSDTQYF
TRBJ2-2 TRBV28 - - TGTGCCAGCAGGACATACCAGGGTTCCACCGGGGAGCTGTTTTTT CASRTYQGSTGELFF
TRBJ1-5 TRBV4-1 - - TGCGCCAGCAGCCAAGTTGAGGGGCCACGGAGGGATCAGCCCCAGCATTTT CASSQVEGPRRDQPQHF
TRBJ1-5 TRBV9 - few TGTGCCAGCAGCGCATCCCCCATGGGCCCCGAGCATTTT CASSASPMGPEHF
TRBJ2-1 TRBV28 - few TGTGCCAGCAGTTTATATGGGAACAATGAGCAGTTCTTC CASSLYGNNEQFF
TRBJ2-7 TRBV28 - - TGTGCCAGCAGTTTAGCGGGGTACTACGAGCAGTACTTC CASSLAGYYEQYF
TRBJ2-1 TRBV30 - - TGTGCCTGGTGGGCAGGGTCCAATGAGCAGTTCTTC CAWWAGSNEQFF
TRBJ2-1 TRBV24-1 - - TGTGCCACCAGTGACTATGAGACAGGCAATGAGCAGTTCTTC CATSDYETGNEQFF
TRBJ2-2 TRBV6-1 - few TGTGCCAGCAGAGGACTAGAAGGGACACCCGGGGAGCTGTTTTTT CASRGLEGTPGELFF
TRBJ2-4 TRBV7-9 TRBD1 - TGTGCCAGCAGCCCCCGGCAGACAGGGTTAGCCAAAAACATTCAGTACTTC CASSPRQTGLAKNIQYF
TRBJ2-3 TRBV5-1 TRBD1 few TGCGCCAGCAGCTTGGCAGGGGGCACGCCAGATACGCAGTATTTT CASSLAGGTPDTQYF
TRBJ2-1 TRBV14 TRBD1 - TGTGCCAGCAGCCCCAAGGGGACAGGGCGTTTGGGGAATGAGCAGTTCTTC CASSPKGTGRLGNEQFF
TRBJ2-1 TRBV27 - many TGTGCCAGCAGGGACTACTTCTCCTACAATGAGCAGTTCTTC CASRDYFSYNEQFF
TRBJ2-1 TRBV27 - few TGTGCCAGCACAGGGGACTACAATGAGCAGTTCTTC CASTGDYNEQFF
TRBJ2-1 TRBV4-3 - many TGCGCCAGCAGCCAGGCCGCCGGACATGAGAATGAGCAGTTCTTC CASSQAAGHENEQFF